The T cell receptor beta chain under discussion was sequenced for a study of T cell changes during pregnancy in multiple sclerosis. Only in-frame clones appear in the TCRdb table, and some are missing; sequencing was by immunoSEQ multiplex PCR. The sample has fewer than 150,000 clones, around 97% seen once. The CDR3 has 15 residues. CDR1 and CDR2 from the germline V gene are MNHEY and SMNVEV (reference sequence). With 7 bases removed from V and 8 bases from J, the gap between germline ends came to 21 bases. This receptor was identified in a female donor with multiple sclerosis, enrolled in a pregnancy study. The starting material was peripheral blood, obtained after pregnancy. V gene TRBV27 combines with J gene TRBJ2-1; the D gene is possibly TRBD2 (6 bases). CDR3 sequence (DNA): TGTGCCAGCACAACGGGAGCCCTCAGAGTCGATGAGCAGTTCTTC. It yields the protein CASTTGALRVDEQFF.